Listed below are T cell receptor beta chains from one sample, sequenced in a study of cytomegalovirus exposure and HLA in healthy donors. Sequencing used immunoSEQ multiplex PCR; TCRdb keeps in-frame clones, though not all of them. Of approximately 210,000 clones listed, about four fifths are singletons. The sample was PBMCs. The receptors were sampled from a man between 35 and 55 years old in good health and CMV-seropositive. Both conserved end residues are part of each CDR3. Fields, in order: D gene, V gene, clone size, J gene, CDR3 protein, CDR3 DNA. A D gene is named only where the DNA matches it firmly. Size tells how often a clone was seen (once, few, many) or the class of an expanded clone, and some rows leave it out.

>TRBD1|TRBV30|-|TRBJ2-5
CARSRDRGFETQYF
TGTGCCCGCTCACGGGACAGGGGGTTCGAGACCCAGTACTTC
>-|TRBV5-1|-|TRBJ2-1
CASSFQAGWQFF
TGCGCCAGCAGCTTCCAAGCGGGTTGGCAGTTCTTC
>-|TRBV6-5|-|TRBJ2-4
CASSTPGAKNIQYF
TGTGCCAGCAGCACCCCGGGAGCCAAAAACATTCAGTACTTC
>-|TRBV10-2|-|TRBJ2-1
CASSTALSSYNEQFF
TGCGCCAGCAGTACAGCCCTTAGCTCCTACAATGAGCAGTTCTTC
>-|TRBV19|-|TRBJ1-1
CASSRPGGSNTEAFF
TGTGCCAGTAGTCGGCCGGGGGGGAGTAACACTGAAGCTTTCTTT
>TRBD2|TRBV9|-|TRBJ2-4
CASSPGTTPSIQYF
TGTGCCAGCAGCCCGGGGACTACCCCTTCGATTCAGTACTTC
>-|TRBV19|-|TRBJ1-1
CASSISPDSGWAAFF
TGTGCCAGTAGCATTAGCCCCGACAGCGGGTGGGCAGCTTTCTTT
>-|TRBV2|-|TRBJ1-6
CASSLFRGSDNSPLHF
TGTGCCAGCAGCCTTTTTCGAGGCAGCGATAATTCACCCCTCCACTTT
>-|TRBV6-1|-|TRBJ1-6
CASRQRSSYNSPLHF
TGTGCCAGCCGTCAGCGAAGCTCCTATAATTCACCCCTCCACTTT
>-|TRBV27|-|TRBJ2-1
CASSLSRNEQFF
TGTGCCAGCAGTCTTAGTCGGAATGAGCAGTTCTTC
>TRBD1|TRBV5-1|-|TRBJ2-5
CASSSGTATETQYF
TGCGCCAGCAGCTCCGGGACAGCGACGGAGACCCAGTACTTC
>-|TRBV15|-|TRBJ2-4
CATRDTLAKNIQYF
TGTGCCACTCGGGACACACTAGCCAAAAACATTCAGTACTTC
>-|TRBV5-4|-|TRBJ1-1
CASSLAGGRRITEAFF
TGTGCCAGCAGCTTGGCCGGAGGGAGGAGGATCACTGAAGCTTTCTTT
>-|TRBV7-9|few|TRBJ2-1
CSSSSRDIPSYNEQFF
TGTTCCAGCAGCTCCCGGGACATTCCCTCCTACAATGAGCAGTTCTTC
>-|TRBV19|-|TRBJ1-2
CASSARDIYYGYTF
TGTGCCAGTAGTGCCCGGGACATATACTATGGCTACACCTTC
>TRBD1|TRBV19|-|TRBJ2-2
CATETVDRVGGELFF
TGTGCCACCGAAACGGTTGACAGGGTTGGCGGGGAGCTGTTTTTT
>TRBD1|TRBV13|-|TRBJ1-3
CASSFWTGGVSGNTIYF
TGTGCCAGCAGCTTTTGGACAGGGGGAGTTTCTGGAAACACCATATATTTT
>-|TRBV12-5|-|TRBJ2-5
CASGFSRGAETQYF
TGTGCTAGTGGTTTCTCGCGGGGAGCTGAGACCCAGTACTTC
>TRBD2|TRBV30|-|TRBJ2-4
CAWSPRGLAGASGVQYF
TGTGCCTGGAGCCCCCGGGGACTAGCGGGGGCATCAGGGGTTCAGTACTTC
>-|TRBV6-1|-|TRBJ2-6
CASSEAAGIASGANVLTF
TGTGCCAGCAGTGAAGCGGCAGGTATTGCCTCTGGGGCCAACGTCCTGACTTTC
>TRBD2|TRBV7-2|-|TRBJ2-1
CASRAPSGGGNEQFF
TGTGCCAGCAGGGCACCTAGCGGGGGAGGTAATGAGCAGTTCTTC
>-|TRBV2|-|TRBJ2-2
CASSQENTGELFF
TGTGCCAGCAGTCAGGAGAACACCGGGGAGCTGTTTTTT
>-|TRBV5-6|-|TRBJ1-1
CASSLVDTEAFF
TGTGCCAGCAGCTTGGTCGACACTGAAGCTTTCTTT
>-|TRBV7-8|-|TRBJ2-1
CASTATGREYNEQFF
TGTGCCAGCACTGCCACGGGACGGGAGTACAATGAGCAGTTCTTC
>TRBD1|TRBV19|-|TRBJ1-1
CASSMTGGTEAFF
TGTGCCAGTAGTATGACAGGGGGCACTGAAGCTTTCTTT
>-|TRBV27|-|TRBJ2-5
CASSVSVSQETQYF
TGTGCCAGCAGTGTGTCTGTTTCGCAAGAGACCCAGTACTTC
>-|TRBV11-2|-|TRBJ2-2
CASSLPTGSGELFF
TGTGCCAGCAGCTTACCCACAGGGTCCGGGGAGCTGTTTTTT
>-|TRBV6-1|few|TRBJ1-1
CASRQGLGTEAFF
TGTGCCAGCAGGCAGGGGCTTGGCACTGAAGCTTTCTTT
>-|TRBV18|-|TRBJ2-3
CASRPRASDTDTQYF
TGTGCCAGCCGACCCAGGGCTAGCGATACAGATACGCAGTATTTT
>TRBD1|TRBV2|-|TRBJ2-5
CASSGQGDKKTQYF
TGTGCCAGCAGTGGACAGGGGGATAAGAAGACCCAGTACTTC
>-|TRBV5-4|once|TRBJ2-2
CASSFSLTNTGELFF
TGTGCCAGCAGCTTTTCCCTAACGAACACCGGGGAGCTGTTTTTT
>TRBD1|TRBV19|-|TRBJ2-7
CASSIVATGQNEQYF
TGTGCCAGTAGTATAGTGGCGACAGGGCAGAACGAGCAGTACTTC
>TRBD2|TRBV9|-|TRBJ2-2
CASSVVGTSGITNTGELFF
TGTGCCAGCAGCGTAGTTGGGACTAGCGGGATTACGAACACCGGGGAGCTGTTTTTT
>TRBD1|TRBV6-6|-|TRBJ2-7
CASSWDRTYEQYF
TGTGCCAGCAGTTGGGACAGAACCTACGAGCAGTACTTC
>-|TRBV15|-|TRBJ1-5
CATSRGGPRDGQPQHF
TGTGCCACCAGCCGAGGGGGGCCAAGAGACGGTCAGCCCCAGCATTTT